This T cell receptor (beta chain) was recovered during a study of blood T cell repertoires in COVID-19. Study processing details: Reference gene primer amplification in the assay estimated nucleated cell counts. Here immunoSEQ multiplex PCR was the method, and the copy in TCRdb shows in-frame clones only, minus some. V, J and clone size derive from that table, while D and trimming were established from the DNA sequence. The sample holds hundreds of thousands of clones, about 86% seen once. This clone has only a few counts. Per germline, CDR1 SGHDT and CDR2 YYEEEE. Deletions cut 2 bases from V and 6 bases from J, with 12 bases between. The CDR3 covers 13 residues. In assigning cohorts, the study relied on participant-reported clinical history.

Sequencing input: PBMCs or T cells enriched from blood (not recorded which). The chain is built from TRBV5-6 and TRBJ2-7, with a tentative D call TRBD1 (5 bases). The source is a woman aged 40 to 50 with acute COVID-19. The CDR3 nucleotides are TGTGCCAGCAGCTTTGAGACAGCCTCCGAGCAGTACTTC. This sequence encodes CASSFETASEQYF.